One T cell receptor (beta chain) is described in this entry. The data stem from a study of T cell responses to AZD1222 COVID-19 vaccine. Germline CDR1 SGHRS, CDR2 YFSETQ. This CDR3 has 15 amino acids. Trimming took 6 bases from V and 0 from J, leaving 15 bases between them. Libraries were prepared by immunoSEQ multiplex PCR; TCRdb keeps only in-frame clonotypes and omits some of them. This table holds some 100,000 clones, more than 70% found once. The origin of this receptor is an adult in good health. Sequences were derived from peripheral blood, sampled on day 0 of AZD1222 vaccination. J is TRBJ1-1 and V is TRBV5-1; TRBD1 might be the D (6 bases). CDR3 protein: CASKKDQGLNTEAFF. The CDR3 DNA reads as TGCGCCAGCAAAAAGGACCAGGGGTTGAACACTGAAGCTTTCTTT.